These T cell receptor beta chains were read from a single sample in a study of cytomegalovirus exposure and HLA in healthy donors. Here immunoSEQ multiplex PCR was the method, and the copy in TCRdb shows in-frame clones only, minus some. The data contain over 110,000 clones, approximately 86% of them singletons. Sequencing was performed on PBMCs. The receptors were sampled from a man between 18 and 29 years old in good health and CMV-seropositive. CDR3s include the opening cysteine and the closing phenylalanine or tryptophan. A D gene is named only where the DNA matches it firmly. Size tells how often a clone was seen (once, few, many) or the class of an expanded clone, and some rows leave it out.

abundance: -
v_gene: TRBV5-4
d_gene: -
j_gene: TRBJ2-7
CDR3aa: CASSREGFSSYEQYF
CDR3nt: TGTGCCAGCAGCCGGGAAGGGTTTTCCTCCTACGAGCAGTACTTC

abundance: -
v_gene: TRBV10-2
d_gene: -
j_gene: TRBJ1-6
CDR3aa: CASLGGSYNSPLHF
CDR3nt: TGCGCCAGCTTGGGGGGATCTTATAATTCACCCCTCCACTTT

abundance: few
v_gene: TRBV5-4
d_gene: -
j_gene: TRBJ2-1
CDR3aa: CASSLGAGPYNEQFF
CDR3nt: TGTGCCAGCAGCTTAGGGGCGGGACCCTACAATGAGCAGTTCTTC

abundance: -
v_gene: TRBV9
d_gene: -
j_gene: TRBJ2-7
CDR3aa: CASSVALGEGEQYF
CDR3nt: TGTGCCAGCAGCGTAGCTCTCGGCGAGGGCGAGCAGTACTTC

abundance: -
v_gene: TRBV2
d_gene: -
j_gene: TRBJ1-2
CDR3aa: CATQGIGGVGYTF
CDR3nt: TGTGCCACCCAAGGAATTGGGGGCGTTGGCTACACCTTC

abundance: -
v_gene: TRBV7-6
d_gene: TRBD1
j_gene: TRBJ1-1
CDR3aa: CASSLGTEHTEAFF
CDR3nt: TGTGCCAGCAGCCTCGGGACAGAGCACACTGAAGCTTTCTTT

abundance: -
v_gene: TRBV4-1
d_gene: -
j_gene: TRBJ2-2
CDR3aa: CASSQTGLNTGELFF
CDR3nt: TGCGCCAGCAGCCAGACAGGTTTAAACACCGGGGAGCTGTTTTTT

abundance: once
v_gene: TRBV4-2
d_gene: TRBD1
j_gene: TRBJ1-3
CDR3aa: CASSQADRGSGNTIYF
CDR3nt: TGTGCCAGCAGCCAAGCCGACAGGGGCTCTGGAAACACCATATATTTT

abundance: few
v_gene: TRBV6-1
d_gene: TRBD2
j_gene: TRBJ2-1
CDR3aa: CASSTLAGADEQFF
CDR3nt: TGTGCCAGCAGCACGCTAGCGGGAGCAGATGAGCAGTTCTTC

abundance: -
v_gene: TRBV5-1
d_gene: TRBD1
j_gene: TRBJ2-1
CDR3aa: CASSFGQGQFF
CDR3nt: TGCGCCAGCAGCTTTGGACAGGGACAGTTCTTC

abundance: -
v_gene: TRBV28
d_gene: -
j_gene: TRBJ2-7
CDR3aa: CASRGRGYEQYF
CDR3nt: TGTGCCAGCAGGGGTAGGGGTTACGAGCAGTACTTC

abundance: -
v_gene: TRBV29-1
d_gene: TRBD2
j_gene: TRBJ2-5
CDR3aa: CSVEASGRKTQYF
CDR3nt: TGCAGCGTTGAGGCTAGCGGGAGAAAGACCCAGTACTTC

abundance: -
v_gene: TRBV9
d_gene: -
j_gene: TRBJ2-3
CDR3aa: CASSVEVSSTGDTQYF
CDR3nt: TGTGCCAGCAGCGTAGAAGTTAGTTCCACTGGAGATACGCAGTATTTT

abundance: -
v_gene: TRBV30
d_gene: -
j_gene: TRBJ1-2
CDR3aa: CAWTEGVGDGYTF
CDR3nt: TGTGCCTGGACGGAGGGCGTTGGGGATGGCTACACCTTC

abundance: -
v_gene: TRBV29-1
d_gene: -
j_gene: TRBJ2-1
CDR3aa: CSVEEGRGNEQFF
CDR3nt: TGCAGCGTTGAAGAAGGCAGGGGCAATGAGCAGTTCTTC

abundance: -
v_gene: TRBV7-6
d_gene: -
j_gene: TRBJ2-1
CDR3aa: CASSLGGGNEQFF
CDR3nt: TGTGCCAGCAGCTTAGGTGGGGGGAATGAGCAGTTCTTC

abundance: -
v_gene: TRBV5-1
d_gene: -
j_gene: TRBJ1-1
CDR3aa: CASSLTGSAEAFF
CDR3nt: TGCGCCAGCAGCTTGACAGGGTCCGCTGAAGCTTTCTTT

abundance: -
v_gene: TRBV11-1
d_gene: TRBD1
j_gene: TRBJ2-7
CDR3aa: CASSPLDRGSEQYF
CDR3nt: TGTGCCAGCAGCCCCCTGGACAGGGGGAGCGAGCAGTACTTC

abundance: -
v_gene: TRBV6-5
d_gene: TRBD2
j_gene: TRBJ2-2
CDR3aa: CASSNQRGRTGELFF
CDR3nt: TGTGCCAGCAGTAATCAGCGGGGGAGGACCGGGGAGCTGTTTTTT

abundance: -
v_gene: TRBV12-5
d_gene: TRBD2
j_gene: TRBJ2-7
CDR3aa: CASGLVVGTSGRYEQYF
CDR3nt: TGTGCTAGTGGTTTGGTAGTGGGGACTAGCGGACGCTACGAGCAGTACTTC

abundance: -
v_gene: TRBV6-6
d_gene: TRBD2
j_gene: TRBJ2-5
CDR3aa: CASSFLAGNQETQYF
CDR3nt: TGTGCCAGCAGTTTCCTAGCGGGTAACCAAGAGACCCAGTACTTC

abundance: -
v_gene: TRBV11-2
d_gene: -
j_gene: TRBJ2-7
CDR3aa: CASSLGLAYEQYF
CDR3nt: TGTGCCAGCAGCTTAGGTTTAGCCTACGAGCAGTACTTC

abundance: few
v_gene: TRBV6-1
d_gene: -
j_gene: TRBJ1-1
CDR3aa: CASSERSAFF
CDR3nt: TGTGCCAGCAGTGAACGGTCAGCTTTCTTT

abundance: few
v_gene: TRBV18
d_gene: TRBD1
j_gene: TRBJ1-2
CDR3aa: CASSPSPDRGGYTF
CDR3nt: TGTGCCAGCTCACCTAGTCCCGACAGGGGTGGCTACACCTTC

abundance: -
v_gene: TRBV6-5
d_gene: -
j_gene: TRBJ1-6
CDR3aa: CASIYGSSSYNSPLHF
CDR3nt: TGTGCCAGCATTTACGGTTCGAGCTCCTATAATTCACCCCTCCACTTT

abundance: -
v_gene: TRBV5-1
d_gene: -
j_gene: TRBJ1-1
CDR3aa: CASSLGRVAYTEAFF
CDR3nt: TGCGCCAGCAGCTTGGGGAGGGTGGCCTACACTGAAGCTTTCTTT

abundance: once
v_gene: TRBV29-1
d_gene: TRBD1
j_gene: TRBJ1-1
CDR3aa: CSVEGTGEAFF
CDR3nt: TGCAGCGTTGAGGGGACAGGGGAAGCTTTCTTT

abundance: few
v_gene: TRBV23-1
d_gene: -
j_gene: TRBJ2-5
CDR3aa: CASSQREPRGETQYF
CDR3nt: TGCGCCAGCAGTCAAAGGGAGCCCAGAGGAGAGACCCAGTACTTC

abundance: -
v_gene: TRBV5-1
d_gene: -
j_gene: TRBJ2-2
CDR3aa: CASSYRELNTGELFF
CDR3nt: TGCGCCAGCAGCTACAGGGAGTTGAACACCGGGGAGCTGTTTTTT

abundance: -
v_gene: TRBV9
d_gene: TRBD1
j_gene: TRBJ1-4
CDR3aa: CASSLGPGQSNEKLFF
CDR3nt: TGTGCCAGCAGCCTCGGACCGGGACAGTCTAATGAAAAACTGTTTTTT

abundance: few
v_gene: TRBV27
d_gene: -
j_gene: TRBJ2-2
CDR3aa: CASSRQGASRAGELFF
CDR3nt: TGTGCCAGCAGTCGACAAGGGGCTAGTAGGGCCGGGGAGCTGTTTTTT

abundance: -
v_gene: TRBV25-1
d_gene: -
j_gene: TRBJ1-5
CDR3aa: CASSEAGNQPQHF
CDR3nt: TGTGCCAGCAGTGAGGCAGGCAATCAGCCCCAGCATTTT

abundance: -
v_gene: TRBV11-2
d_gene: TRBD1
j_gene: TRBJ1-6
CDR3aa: CASSSTGTGSVSPLHF
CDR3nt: TGTGCCAGCAGCTCTACCGGGACAGGGTCGGTTTCACCCCTCCACTTT

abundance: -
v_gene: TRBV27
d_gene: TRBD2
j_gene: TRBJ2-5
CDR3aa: CASSLSPGLIQETQYF
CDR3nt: TGTGCCAGCAGTCTTTCCCCGGGACTAATACAAGAGACCCAGTACTTC

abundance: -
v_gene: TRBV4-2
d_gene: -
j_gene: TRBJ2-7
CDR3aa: CASSHGTGTYEQYF
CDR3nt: TGTGCCAGCAGCCACGGCACAGGAACCTACGAGCAGTACTTC

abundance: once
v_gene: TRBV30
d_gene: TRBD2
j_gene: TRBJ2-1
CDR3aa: CAWSVIAGGWNEQFF
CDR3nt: TGTGCCTGGAGTGTGATAGCGGGAGGGTGGAATGAGCAGTTCTTC

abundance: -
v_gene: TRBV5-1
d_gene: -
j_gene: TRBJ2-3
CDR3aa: CASSLDGGVTDTQYF
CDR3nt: TGCGCCAGCAGCTTGGACGGGGGAGTAACAGATACGCAGTATTTT

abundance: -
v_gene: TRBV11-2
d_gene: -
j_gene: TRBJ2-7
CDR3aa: CASSAGAVSSYEQYF
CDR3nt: TGTGCCAGCAGCGCGGGGGCGGTAAGCTCCTACGAGCAGTACTTC

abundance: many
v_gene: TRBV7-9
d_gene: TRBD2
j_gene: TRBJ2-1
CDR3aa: CASSFLAGSINEQFF
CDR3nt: TGTGCCAGCAGCTTCCTAGCGGGGTCCATAAATGAGCAGTTCTTC

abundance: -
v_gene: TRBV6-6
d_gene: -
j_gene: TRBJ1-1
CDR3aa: CASSLQGGSTEAFF
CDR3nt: TGTGCCAGCAGTCTCCAGGGTGGTTCCACTGAAGCTTTCTTT

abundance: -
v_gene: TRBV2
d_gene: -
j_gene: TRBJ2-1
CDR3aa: CASSEARAGPSYNEQFF
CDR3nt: TGTGCCAGCAGTGAAGCTAGAGCGGGTCCCTCTTACAATGAGCAGTTCTTC

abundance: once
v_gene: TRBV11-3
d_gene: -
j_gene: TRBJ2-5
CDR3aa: CASSPGGTQYF
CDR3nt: TGTGCCAGCAGCCCCGGGGGGACCCAGTACTTC

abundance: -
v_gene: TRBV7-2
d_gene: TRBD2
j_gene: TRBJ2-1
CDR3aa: CASSLVLAGTEQFF
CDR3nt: TGTGCCAGCAGCTTAGTACTAGCGGGTACTGAGCAGTTCTTC

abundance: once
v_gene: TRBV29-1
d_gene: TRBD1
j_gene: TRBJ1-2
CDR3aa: CSVSDRGGSGYTF
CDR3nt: TGCAGCGTTTCAGACAGGGGCGGCTCTGGCTACACCTTC

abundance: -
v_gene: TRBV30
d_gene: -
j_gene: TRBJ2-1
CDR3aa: CAWSDEVRPYNEQFF
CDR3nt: TGTGCCTGGAGTGACGAGGTCAGACCCTACAATGAGCAGTTCTTC

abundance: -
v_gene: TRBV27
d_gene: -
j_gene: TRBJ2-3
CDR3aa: CASSSLDTQYF
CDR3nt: TGTGCCAGCAGTTCCCTAGATACGCAGTATTTT

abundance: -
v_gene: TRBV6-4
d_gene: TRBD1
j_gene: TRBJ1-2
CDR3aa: CASSGTPGQGQGIGGYTF
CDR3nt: TGTGCCAGCAGTGGTACTCCGGGACAGGGGCAGGGAATTGGCGGCTACACCTTC

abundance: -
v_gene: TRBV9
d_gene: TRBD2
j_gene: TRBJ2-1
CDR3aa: CASSGGLAGAHNEQFF
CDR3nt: TGTGCCAGCAGCGGAGGACTAGCGGGGGCCCACAATGAGCAGTTCTTC

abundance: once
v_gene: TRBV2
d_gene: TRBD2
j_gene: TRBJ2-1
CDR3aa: CASSEGLTSDEQFF
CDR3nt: TGTGCCAGCAGCGAGGGGCTGACTAGCGATGAGCAGTTCTTC

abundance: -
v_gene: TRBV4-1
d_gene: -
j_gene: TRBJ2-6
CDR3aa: CASSHPPRANVLTF
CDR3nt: TGCGCCAGCAGCCACCCCCCCAGGGCCAACGTCCTGACTTTC

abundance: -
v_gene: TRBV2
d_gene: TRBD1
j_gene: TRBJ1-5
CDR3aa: CASKETGDAQPQHF
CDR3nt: TGTGCCAGCAAGGAAACAGGGGACGCTCAGCCCCAGCATTTT

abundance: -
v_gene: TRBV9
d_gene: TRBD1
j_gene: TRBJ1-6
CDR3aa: CASSVDEGTGSSPLHF
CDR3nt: TGTGCCAGCAGCGTAGACGAGGGGACAGGCAGTTCACCCCTCCACTTT

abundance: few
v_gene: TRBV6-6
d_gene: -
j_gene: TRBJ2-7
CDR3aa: CASTQTSSYEQYF
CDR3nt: TGTGCCAGCACTCAGACTAGCTCCTACGAGCAGTACTTC

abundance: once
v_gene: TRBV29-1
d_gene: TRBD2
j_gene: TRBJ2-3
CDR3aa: CSVGGLRTTDTQYF
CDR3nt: TGCAGCGTGGGGGGACTACGAACGACAGATACGCAGTATTTT

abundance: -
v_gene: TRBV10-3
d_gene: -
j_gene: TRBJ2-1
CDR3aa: CAISDPGGERRDNEQFF
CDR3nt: TGTGCCATCAGTGACCCCGGGGGAGAGCGGAGAGACAATGAGCAGTTCTTC

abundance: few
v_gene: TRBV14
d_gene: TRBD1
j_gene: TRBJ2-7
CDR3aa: CASSSTPGQGAKEQYF
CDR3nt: TGTGCCAGCAGCTCTACACCGGGACAGGGGGCGAAAGAGCAGTACTTC

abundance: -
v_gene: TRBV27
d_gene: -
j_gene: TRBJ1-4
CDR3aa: CASSTLGEGNSNEKLFF
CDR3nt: TGTGCCAGCAGTACTCTCGGGGAGGGGAACTCTAATGAAAAACTGTTTTTT

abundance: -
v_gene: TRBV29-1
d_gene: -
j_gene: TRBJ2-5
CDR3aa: CSVEEGAVTQYF
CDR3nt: TGCAGCGTTGAAGAGGGGGCGGTGACCCAGTACTTC

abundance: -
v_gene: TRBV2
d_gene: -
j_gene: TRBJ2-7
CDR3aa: CASSYDSYEQYF
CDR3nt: TGTGCCAGCAGCTACGACAGCTACGAGCAGTACTTC